A selection of T cell receptor beta chains follows, all from one sample in a study of molecular identifiers for immune sequencing clone quantification. A single record per CDR3 protein comes from TCRdb applying MiXCR to the PCR reads. The table has about 640,000 distinct CDR3 sequences, 20% seen once. The sample comprised naive CD8+ T cells from blood, with Jurkat cell RNA spiked in. These receptors were taken from a human donor in good health. Some libraries in this study had Jurkat cell RNA spiked in. Each CDR3 is given with its conserved first and last residue. Fields, in order: clone size, V gene, D gene, J gene, CDR3 protein, CDR3 DNA. A D gene is named only where the DNA matches it firmly. Not every row has a clone size; where given, it reads once, few, many or a size class.

abundance: many
v_gene: TRBV7-9
d_gene: TRBD1
j_gene: TRBJ2-7
CDR3aa: CASSFWDRPYEQYF
CDR3nt: TGTGCCAGCAGCTTCTGGGACAGGCCCTACGAGCAGTACTTC

abundance: many
v_gene: TRBV7-2
d_gene: TRBD1
j_gene: TRBJ2-7
CDR3aa: CASSHLPGQSYEQYF
CDR3nt: TGTGCCAGCAGCCACCTTCCGGGACAGTCCTACGAGCAGTACTTC

abundance: many
v_gene: TRBV12-3/TRBV12-4
d_gene: TRBD1
j_gene: TRBJ1-5
CDR3aa: CASSITGGDGNQPQHF
CDR3nt: TGTGCCAGCAGCATAACAGGGGGGGATGGCAATCAGCCCCAGCATTTT

abundance: many
v_gene: TRBV11-2
d_gene: -
j_gene: TRBJ2-7
CDR3aa: CASSIGVGDYEQYF
CDR3nt: TGTGCCAGCAGCATCGGGGTCGGGGACTACGAGCAGTACTTC

abundance: many
v_gene: TRBV9
d_gene: -
j_gene: TRBJ2-3
CDR3aa: CASSVRPTARDESSDTQYF
CDR3nt: TGTGCCAGCAGCGTTCGCCCCACTGCCAGGGATGAGTCGTCAGATACGCAGTATTTT

abundance: few
v_gene: TRBV5-1
d_gene: TRBD2
j_gene: TRBJ2-7
CDR3aa: CASSGGTSGSVYEQYF
CDR3nt: TGCGCCAGCAGCGGAGGGACTAGCGGGAGTGTCTACGAGCAGTACTTC

abundance: many
v_gene: TRBV21-1
d_gene: -
j_gene: TRBJ2-5
CDR3aa: CASSKVETQYF
CDR3nt: TGTGCCAGCAGCAAAGTAGAGACCCAGTACTTC

abundance: -
v_gene: TRBV20-1
d_gene: -
j_gene: TRBJ2-5
CDR3aa: CSATGRGLWQETQYF
CDR3nt: TGCAGTGCTACAGGGAGAGGGTTGTGGCAAGAGACCCAGTACTTC

abundance: few
v_gene: TRBV9
d_gene: TRBD2
j_gene: TRBJ2-5
CDR3aa: CASSGLAGGHQETQYF
CDR3nt: TGTGCCAGCAGCGGATTAGCGGGGGGCCATCAAGAGACCCAGTACTTC

abundance: -
v_gene: TRBV7-9
d_gene: -
j_gene: TRBJ1-1
CDR3aa: CASREMNAEALF
CDR3nt: TGTGCCAGCAGGGAGATGAACGCTGAAGCTCTCTTT

abundance: many
v_gene: TRBV6-1
d_gene: TRBD2
j_gene: TRBJ2-7
CDR3aa: CASNGGLAGSYEQYF
CDR3nt: TGTGCCAGCAACGGGGGACTAGCGGGGTCCTACGAGCAGTACTTC

abundance: many
v_gene: TRBV6-8
d_gene: -
j_gene: TRBJ1-5
CDR3aa: CASSYSREAGNQPQHF
CDR3nt: TGTGCCAGCAGTTACTCGAGGGAGGCGGGCAATCAGCCCCAGCATTTT

abundance: many
v_gene: TRBV12-3/TRBV12-4
d_gene: -
j_gene: TRBJ2-7
CDR3aa: CASRPGGLDSYEQYF
CDR3nt: TGTGCCAGCAGGCCCGGTGGGCTCGACTCCTACGAGCAGTACTTC

abundance: many
v_gene: TRBV19
d_gene: TRBD1
j_gene: TRBJ2-7
CDR3aa: CASSMRQGTSYEQYF
CDR3nt: TGTGCCAGTAGTATGAGACAGGGGACTTCCTACGAGCAGTACTTC

abundance: few
v_gene: TRBV7-9
d_gene: -
j_gene: TRBJ2-1
CDR3aa: CASTILGNEQFF
CDR3nt: TGTGCCAGCACCATCCTAGGCAATGAGCAGTTCTTC

abundance: -
v_gene: TRBV5-8
d_gene: -
j_gene: TRBJ2-5
CDR3aa: CASSLAFELWTTQETQYF
CDR3nt: TGTGCCAGCAGCTTGGCGTTTGAGTTGTGGACAACTCAAGAGACCCAGTACTTC

abundance: -
v_gene: TRBV7-9
d_gene: -
j_gene: TRBJ2-7
CDR3aa: CASSPHIAYEQYF
CDR3nt: TGTGCCAGCAGCCCCCATATCGCCTACGAGCAGTACTTC

abundance: many
v_gene: TRBV29-1
d_gene: TRBD1
j_gene: TRBJ2-7
CDR3aa: CSVESQGDEQYF
CDR3nt: TGCAGCGTTGAATCACAGGGGGACGAGCAGTACTTC

abundance: many
v_gene: TRBV7-9
d_gene: TRBD2
j_gene: TRBJ2-3
CDR3aa: CASSLTRTSGSPDTQYF
CDR3nt: TGTGCCAGCAGCTTAACCCGGACTAGCGGGAGTCCAGATACGCAGTATTTT

abundance: many
v_gene: TRBV28
d_gene: -
j_gene: TRBJ2-3
CDR3aa: CASSFLATSTDTQYF
CDR3nt: TGTGCCAGCAGTTTCTTAGCGACTAGCACAGATACGCAGTATTTT

abundance: -
v_gene: TRBV20-1
d_gene: -
j_gene: TRBJ1-6
CDR3aa: CSARDLAWLPGGEYNSPLHF
CDR3nt: TGCAGTGCTAGAGATCTGGCCTGGCTTCCCGGGGGCGAATATAATTCACCCCTCCACTTT

abundance: few
v_gene: TRBV27
d_gene: -
j_gene: TRBJ1-4
CDR3aa: CASSLLTELNEKLFF
CDR3nt: TGTGCCAGCAGTTTACTGACAGAGCTTAATGAAAAACTGTTTTTT

abundance: few
v_gene: TRBV10-2
d_gene: TRBD1
j_gene: TRBJ1-6
CDR3aa: CASSEGDRIGSYNSPLHF
CDR3nt: TGCGCCAGCAGCGAGGGGGACAGGATAGGGTCCTATAATTCACCCCTCCACTTT

abundance: -
v_gene: TRBV12-3/TRBV12-4
d_gene: -
j_gene: TRBJ2-7
CDR3aa: CASSLWENYEQYF
CDR3nt: TGTGCCAGCAGTTTATGGGAAAACTACGAGCAGTACTTC

abundance: many
v_gene: TRBV19
d_gene: -
j_gene: TRBJ1-2
CDR3aa: CASSQMGYTF
CDR3nt: TGTGCCAGTAGTCAAATGGGCTACACCTTC

abundance: many
v_gene: TRBV15
d_gene: -
j_gene: TRBJ1-1
CDR3aa: CATSRVRGYTEAFF
CDR3nt: TGTGCCACCAGCAGAGTTAGAGGTTACACTGAAGCTTTCTTT

abundance: many
v_gene: TRBV4-1
d_gene: -
j_gene: TRBJ1-2
CDR3aa: CASSQVLGEGYGYTF
CDR3nt: TGCGCCAGCAGCCAAGTTCTAGGGGAGGGCTATGGCTACACCTTC

abundance: many
v_gene: TRBV5-1
d_gene: -
j_gene: TRBJ1-4
CDR3aa: CASSPGPPTNEKLFF
CDR3nt: TGCGCCAGCAGCCCCGGCCCACCCACTAATGAAAAACTGTTTTTT

abundance: few
v_gene: TRBV6-4
d_gene: TRBD1
j_gene: TRBJ1-4
CDR3aa: CASTTGRGRPGWYMDEKLFF
CDR3nt: TGTGCCAGCACCACTGGGAGGGGGCGCCCAGGGTGGTATATGGATGAAAAACTGTTTTTT

abundance: -
v_gene: TRBV28
d_gene: -
j_gene: TRBJ2-7
CDR3aa: CASSSGPQTFLSYEQYF
CDR3nt: TGTGCCAGCAGTTCCGGACCTCAGACATTCCTCTCCTACGAGCAGTACTTC

abundance: -
v_gene: TRBV2
d_gene: -
j_gene: TRBJ1-3
CDR3aa: CASSEGQGQNTIYF
CDR3nt: TGTGCCAGCAGTGAAGGGCAGGGGCAGAACACCATATATTTT

abundance: many
v_gene: TRBV24-1
d_gene: -
j_gene: TRBJ2-2
CDR3aa: CATSDFSRDNTGELFF
CDR3nt: TGTGCCACCAGTGATTTTAGCAGGGACAACACCGGGGAGCTGTTTTTT

abundance: many
v_gene: TRBV28
d_gene: -
j_gene: TRBJ2-3
CDR3aa: CASTVYDNTDTQYF
CDR3nt: TGTGCCAGCACAGTTTACGATAACACAGATACGCAGTATTTT

abundance: many
v_gene: TRBV27
d_gene: -
j_gene: TRBJ2-5
CDR3aa: CASSLGVSGETQYF
CDR3nt: TGTGCCAGCAGTTTGGGGGTTTCGGGCGAGACCCAGTACTTC

abundance: few
v_gene: TRBV20-1
d_gene: TRBD1
j_gene: TRBJ2-3
CDR3aa: CSARDFTVGQGITDTQYF
CDR3nt: TGCAGTGCTAGAGATTTCACTGTAGGACAGGGAATCACAGATACGCAGTATTTT

abundance: many
v_gene: TRBV12-5
d_gene: -
j_gene: TRBJ1-5
CDR3aa: CASGTGGQQPQHF
CDR3nt: TGTGCTAGTGGGACCGGGGGCCAGCAGCCCCAGCATTTT

abundance: -
v_gene: TRBV11-2
d_gene: TRBD2
j_gene: TRBJ2-1
CDR3aa: CASSDGLAGRSSYNEQFF
CDR3nt: TGTGCCAGCAGCGACGGACTAGCGGGCCGAAGCTCCTACAATGAGCAGTTCTTC

abundance: -
v_gene: TRBV11-2
d_gene: TRBD1
j_gene: TRBJ2-7
CDR3aa: CASSLGYRDRDSEQYF
CDR3nt: TGTGCCAGCAGCTTGGGCTACCGGGACAGGGATAGCGAGCAGTACTTC

abundance: many
v_gene: TRBV28
d_gene: TRBD2
j_gene: TRBJ2-3
CDR3aa: CASRPSGSITDTQYF
CDR3nt: TGTGCCAGCAGGCCTAGCGGGAGCATCACAGATACGCAGTATTTT

abundance: many
v_gene: TRBV7-8
d_gene: TRBD1
j_gene: TRBJ1-1
CDR3aa: CASSWTGGSRAFF
CDR3nt: TGTGCCAGCAGCTGGACAGGGGGTTCGCGCGCTTTCTTT